The entry below describes one T cell receptor (beta chain). Its cognate antigen is unknown. This specimen belongs to a study of shared clonotypes between healthy human individuals. Looking at the study overall: Three plates each covered CD4 naive and memory; CD8 naive two, CD8 memory one.

V was clipped by 0 bases and J by 5 bases, with 22 bases between them. The CDR3 is made up of 18 amino acids. CDR1 and CDR2 (germline): MNHNS, SASEGT. General study points: Naive subsets usually exceeded memory subsets in estimated richness.

This table comes from immunoSEQ multiplex PCR, and its TCRdb copy is limited to in-frame clones, with some not included. The sample holds about 1.5 million clones, over 95% seen once. This rearrangement joins TRBV6-1 to TRBJ1-2, with D possibly TRBD1 on 6 matching bases. The material sequenced was naive CD4+ T cells sorted from blood. Specified subset: CD45RA+ positively selected. The source of this sequence is a man between 25 and 39 years old in good health. The CDR3 region has the DNA TGTGCCAGCAGTGAAGCGAAGACAGGAGCTATTCCGCCGTATGGCTACACCTTC. As protein: CASSEAKTGAIPPYGYTF.